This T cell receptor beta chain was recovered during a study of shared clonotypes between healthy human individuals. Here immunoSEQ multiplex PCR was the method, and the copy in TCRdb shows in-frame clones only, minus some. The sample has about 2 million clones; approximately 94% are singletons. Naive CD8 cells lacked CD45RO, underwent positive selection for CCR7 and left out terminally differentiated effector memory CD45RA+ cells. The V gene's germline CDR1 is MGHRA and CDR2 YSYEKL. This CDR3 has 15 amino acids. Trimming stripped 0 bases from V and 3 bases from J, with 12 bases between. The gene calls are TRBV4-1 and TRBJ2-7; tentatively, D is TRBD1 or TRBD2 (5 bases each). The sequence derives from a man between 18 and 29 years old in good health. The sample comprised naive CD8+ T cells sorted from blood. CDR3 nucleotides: TGCGCCAGCAGCCAAGATGAGGGACCCAACTACGAGCAGTACTTC. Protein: CASSQDEGPNYEQYF.